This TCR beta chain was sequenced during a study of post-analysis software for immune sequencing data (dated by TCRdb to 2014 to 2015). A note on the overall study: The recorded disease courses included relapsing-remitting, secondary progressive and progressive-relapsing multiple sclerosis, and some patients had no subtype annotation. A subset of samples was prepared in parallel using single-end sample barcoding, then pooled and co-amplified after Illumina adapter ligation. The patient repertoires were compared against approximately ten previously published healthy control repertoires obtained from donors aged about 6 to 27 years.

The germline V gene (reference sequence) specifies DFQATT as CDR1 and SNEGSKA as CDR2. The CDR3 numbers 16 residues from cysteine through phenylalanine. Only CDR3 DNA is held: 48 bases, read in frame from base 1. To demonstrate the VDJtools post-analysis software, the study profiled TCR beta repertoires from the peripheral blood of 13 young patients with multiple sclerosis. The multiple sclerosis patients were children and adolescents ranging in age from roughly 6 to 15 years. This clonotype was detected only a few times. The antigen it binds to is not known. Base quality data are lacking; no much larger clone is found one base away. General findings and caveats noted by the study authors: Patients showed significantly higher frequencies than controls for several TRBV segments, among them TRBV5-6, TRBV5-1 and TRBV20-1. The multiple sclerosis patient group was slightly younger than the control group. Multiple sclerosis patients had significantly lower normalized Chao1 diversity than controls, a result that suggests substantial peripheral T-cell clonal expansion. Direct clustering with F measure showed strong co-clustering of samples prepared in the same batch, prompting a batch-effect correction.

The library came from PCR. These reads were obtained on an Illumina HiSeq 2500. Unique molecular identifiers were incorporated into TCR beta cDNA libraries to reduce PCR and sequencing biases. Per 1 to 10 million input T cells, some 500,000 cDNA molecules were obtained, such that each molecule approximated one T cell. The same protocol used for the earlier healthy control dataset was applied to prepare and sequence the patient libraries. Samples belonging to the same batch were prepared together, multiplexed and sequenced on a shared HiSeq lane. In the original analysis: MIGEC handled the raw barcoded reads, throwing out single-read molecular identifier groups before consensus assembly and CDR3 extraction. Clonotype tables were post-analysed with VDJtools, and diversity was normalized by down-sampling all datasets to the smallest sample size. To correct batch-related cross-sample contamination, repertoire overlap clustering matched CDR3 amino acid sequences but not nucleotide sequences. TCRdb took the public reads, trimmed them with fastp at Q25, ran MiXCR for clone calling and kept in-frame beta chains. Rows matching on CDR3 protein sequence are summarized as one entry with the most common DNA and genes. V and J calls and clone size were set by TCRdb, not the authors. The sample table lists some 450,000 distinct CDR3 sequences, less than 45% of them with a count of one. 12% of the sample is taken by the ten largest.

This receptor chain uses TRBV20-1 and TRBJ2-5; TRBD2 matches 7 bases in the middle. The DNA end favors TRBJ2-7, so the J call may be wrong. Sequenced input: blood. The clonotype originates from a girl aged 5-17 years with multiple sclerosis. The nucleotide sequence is TGCAGTGCTAGAGATGACCAGGCAGGGACTACCTACGAGCAGTACTTC. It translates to CSARDDQAGTTYEQYF.